What follows are 21 T cell receptor beta chains derived from one specimen sequenced in a study of blood T cells in healthy people across ages. The authors ran a second PCR of 7 to 11 cycles using a sample-barcoded 5' primer and a J-beta primer mix. TCRdb processed the 5' RACE reads anew with MiXCR; each CDR3 protein has one entry. This sample yields 710,000 or so distinct CDR3 sequences, of which 20% to 25% are seen a single time; about 22% belongs to the top ten. Sequencing was carried out using blood. These receptors were collected from a man aged 65 to 79 in good health.

The V gene is TRBV3-1, the J gene TRBJ2-3; D gene ambiguous. Trimming took 0 bases from V and 3 from J, leaving 7 bases between them. The CDR3 is 14 residues long. In germline, CDR1 is LGHDT, CDR2 YNNKEL (reference sequence). The CDR3 protein is CASSQDFGTDTQYF. CDR3 DNA sequence: TGTGCCAGCAGCCAAGATTTTGGGACAGATACGCAGTATTTT.

This clonotype was found a few times. V gene TRBV18 combines with J gene TRBJ1-5; D not resolved. CDR1 is KGHSH and CDR2 is LQKENI in the germline V gene. The CDR3 covers 15 residues. The V gene lost 3 bases and the J gene lost 6 bases, with 15 bases spanning the gap. CDR3 coding DNA: TGTGCCAGCTCACCTGGCAACTCCCCGGGTCAGCCCCAGCATTTT. Protein sequence: CASSPGNSPGQPQHF.

J is TRBJ2-7 and V is TRBV5-1, with 7 bases matching TRBD1. The CDR3 length is 15 residues. From germline, CDR1 is SGHRS and CDR2 YFSETQ. The ends lost 0 bases at V and 5 bases at J; junction bases unmatched: 8. CDR3 coding DNA: TGCGCCAGCAGCTTGGAGGGGACAGCTTCCCACGAGCAGTACTTC. Its translation is CASSLEGTASHEQYF.

This clonotype was detected only a few times. This CDR3 fails to terminate in the conserved phenylalanine or tryptophan, so it likely reflects a read error. This rearrangement joins TRBV5-1 to TRBJ2-2, with D possibly called TRBD1 or TRBD2 (5 bases each). The V gene lost 7 bases and the J gene lost 3 bases, with 13 bases spanning the gap. The CDR3 length is 14 residues. Per the germline V gene, CDR1 is SGHRS and CDR2 is YFSETQ. The CDR3 protein is CASLRDVYTGELFL. CDR3 DNA: TGCGCCAGCCTCCGGGACGTATACACCGGGGAGCTGTTTCTT.

V usage is TRBV4-1 and J usage is TRBJ2-2; TRBD1 agrees at 10 bases. This CDR3 has 17 residues. V lost 3 bases to trimming and J lost 1 base; unmatched junction nucleotides: 5. Per germline, CDR1 MGHRA and CDR2 YSYEKL. The CDR3 DNA reads as TGCGCCAGCAGCCACCACGGGACAGGGGAGAACACCGGGGAGCTGTTTTTT. As protein: CASSHHGTGENTGELFF.

About this clonotype: One end of the junction varies from germline; a read error may be responsible. This chain links TRBV7-2 with TRBJ2-1; 7 nucleotides align to TRBD1. The germline CDR1 and CDR2 sequences are SGHTA and FQGNSA. The CDR3 covers 14 residues. CDR3 amino acids: CPSTRQGLVNEQFF. The CDR3 nucleotides read TGTCCCAGCACCAGACAGGGCCTAGTGAATGAGCAGTTCTTC.

This clonotype has a handful of counts. The V and J genes are TRBV10-3 and TRBJ2-1; 7 nucleotides line up with TRBD2. The CDR3 has 12 residues. Germline-derived CDR1 and CDR2 are ENHRY and SYGVKD. With V trimmed by 6 bases and J by 10 bases, 6 bases remained unmatched. DNA of the CDR3: TGTGCCATCAGCCAGAGAGCGGGAGAGCAGTTCTTC. Its protein is CAISQRAGEQFF.

The chain has TRBV21-1 and TRBJ2-5; the D call TRBD2 from the table was never checked on the DNA. TRBV21-1 is assigned pseudogene status. The CDR3 sequence is 17 residues long. Written as DNA, the CDR3 is TGTGCCAGCAGCAAAGCTACCGGGACTAGCAGGTGGGAGACCCAGTACTTC. Amino acid sequence: CASSKATGTSRWETQYF.

This clonotype was found a few times. The chain links TRBV2 to TRBJ2-3, with D maybe TRBD1 (5 bases). This CDR3 comprises 14 residues. Per germline, CDR1 SNHLY and CDR2 FYNNEI. Trimming removed 4 bases from V and 2 bases from J, with 10 bases in between. The CDR3: CASSGQGYTDTQYF. The CDR3 nucleotides read TGTGCCAGCAGTGGGCAGGGCTACACAGATACGCAGTATTTT.

The J gene is TRBJ2-7, the V gene TRBV11-2; no reliable D call. Per germline, CDR1 SGHAT and CDR2 FQNNGV. With 5 bases removed from V and 2 bases from J, the gap between germline ends came to 13 bases. The CDR3 is made up of 14 amino acids. The CDR3 DNA sequence: TGTGCCAGCAGCCCATCGACCGGTCCCTACGAGCAGTACTTC. It yields the protein CASSPSTGPYEQYF.

This clonotype was observed a handful of times. This sequence joins TRBV20-1 and TRBJ2-3; 12 bases match TRBD2. Germline CDR1 and CDR2: DFQATT and SNEGSKA (reference sequence). The CDR3 is made up of 15 amino acids. V shed 5 bases and J 5 bases; nucleotides not matched to a gene: 8. CDR3 sequence reads: CSALASGRDQDTQYF. For the CDR3, the DNA is TGCAGTGCTCTTGCTAGCGGGAGGGACCAAGATACGCAGTATTTT.

The rearrangement joins TRBV15 to TRBJ2-2; D remains ambiguous. Germline CDR1 LNHNV, CDR2 YYDKDF (reference sequence). The germline V and J ends were trimmed by 0 bases and 10 bases, with 9 bases remaining between them. The CDR3 totals 13 residues. CDR3 loop: CATSRDGYEELFF. In nucleotides, the CDR3 is TGTGCCACCAGCAGAGACGGCTACGAGGAGCTGTTTTTT.

J is TRBJ2-7 and V is TRBV18; TRBD1 aligns across 7 bases. Germline loops: CDR1 KGHSH, CDR2 LQKENI. The CDR3 runs to 15 residues. V lost 3 bases, J lost 6 bases, and 11 bases stayed unmatched. The CDR3 loop is CASSPDRTSLGEQYF. The CDR3, as DNA: TGTGCCAGCTCACCGGACAGGACCTCCCTAGGCGAGCAGTACTTC.

V gene TRBV10-3 combines with J gene TRBJ2-7; D perhaps matches TRBD2 (6 bases). The V end was cut by 2 bases, the J end by 0 bases, with 14 bases between. CDR3 length: 16 residues. Germline V gene data show CDR1 as ENHRY and CDR2 as SYGVKD. Here the CDR3 DNA reads TGTGCCATCAGTGAGGGGGGGACGGAGAGCTCCTACGAGCAGTACTTC. It is translated as CAISEGGTESSYEQYF.

In regard to this clonotype: It may be a read error: a sequence one base away is much more abundant. The chain combines TRBV29-1 with TRBJ1-1; 11 bases map to TRBD1. The CDR3 consists of 12 residues. Germline-derived CDR1 and CDR2 are SQVTM and ANQGSEA. CDR3 nucleotides: TGCAGCGCCGGGACAGGGGGGGCTGAAGCTCTCTTT. This sequence encodes CSAGTGGAEALF.

This clonotype was observed a few times. V and J are TRBV25-1 and TRBJ2-1, with TRBD2 identical over 9 bases. V lost 3 bases, J lost 10 bases, and 10 bases stayed unmatched. Germline loops: CDR1 MGHDK, CDR2 SYGVNS. The CDR3 is made up of 15 amino acids. The CDR3 bases are TGTGCCAGCAGTGATAGGGGACTAGCAGGGGAGGAGCAGTTCTTC. Translated: CASSDRGLAGEEQFF.

This clonotype was counted at least ten times. This sequence joins TRBV12-3 or TRBV12-4 and TRBJ2-1; D not resolved. V lost 0 bases to trimming and J lost 13 bases, with 13 bases between them. CDR3 length: 13 amino acids. CDR3 DNA sequence: TGTGCCAGCAGTTTAGCGCTCTGGGGTTCTCAGTTCTTC. Its translation: CASSLALWGSQFF.

A few counts support this clonotype. This rearrangement joins TRBV25-1 to TRBJ1-2; D gene ambiguous. Germline CDR1 is MGHDK and CDR2 is SYGVNS. Trimming pared 1 base from V and 4 bases from J, leaving 13 bases between. The CDR3 extends over 15 amino acids. The CDR3 nucleotides read TGTGCCAGCAGTGAATCTGGGAATCGGGTCTATGGCTACACCTTC. Protein sequence: CASSESGNRVYGYTF.

V usage is TRBV20-1 and J usage is TRBJ2-3; D may be TRBD1 (6 bases). Germline assignment: CDR1 DFQATT and CDR2 SNEGSKA (reference sequence). Trimming took off 0 bases at V and 6 bases at J, with 16 bases between the two ends. This CDR3 contains 15 residues. The CDR3 here is CSARDPAGQLDTQYF. The CDR3 DNA follows: TGCAGTGCTAGAGATCCCGCCGGACAGTTGGATACGCAGTATTTT.

This chain connects TRBV18 to TRBJ1-1; D perhaps matches TRBD1 (6 bases). V gave up 3 bases and J gave up 4 bases, with 15 bases separating them. The CDR3 loop spans 15 amino acids. Germline V gene sequence: CDR1 KGHSH, CDR2 LQKENI. The CDR3 spells CASSPPRGEGTEAFF. The CDR3 DNA follows: TGTGCCAGCTCACCTCCAAGGGGGGAGGGCACTGAAGCTTTCTTT. The full variable domain, its missing parts supplied by reference TRBV18 and TRBJ1-1, is NAGVMQNPRHLVRRRGQEARLRCSPMKGHSHVYWYRQLPEEGLKFMVYLQKENIIDESGMPKERFSAEFPKEGPSILRIQQVVRGDSAAYFCASSPPRGEGTEAFFGQGTRLTVV.

The J gene is TRBJ2-5, the V gene TRBV7-9; TRBD2 might be the D (6 bases). The J call is in doubt because the DNA end fits TRBJ2-1 better. This CDR3 spans 14 amino acids. Germline loops: CDR1 SEHNR, CDR2 FQNEAQ (reference sequence). The CDR3 DNA is TGTGCCAGCAGCCTCCCGTCGTGGGGGGATTCCCAGTTCTTC. Amino acid sequence: CASSLPSWGDSQFF.